Listed here is a single T cell receptor (beta chain). This entry is derived from a study of blood T cell repertoires in COVID-19. Method: immunoSEQ multiplex PCR; TCRdb's copy keeps in-frame clones and lacks some. Here the sample spans approximately 300,000 clones, 85% to 95% being singletons. Germline CDR1 reads SGHRS; CDR2 reads YFSETQ. The junction had 9 bases not matched to a gene; V was cut back by 4 bases and J by 5 bases. The CDR3 runs 14 residues. The TCR originated in a woman in her twenties or thirties who had been exposed to COVID-19. The specimen sequenced was PBMCs or T cells enriched from blood (not recorded which). V is TRBV5-1 and J is TRBJ2-7; TRBD1 agrees at 7 bases. CDR3 DNA sequence: TGCGCCAGCAGCCAGGACAGGCCCCTTGACGAGCAGTACTTC. Protein sequence: CASSQDRPLDEQYF.